Each of the 15 T cell receptor beta chains below was sequenced from the same sample in a study of T cell clonality in common variable immunodeficiency. This table comes from immunoSEQ multiplex PCR, and its TCRdb copy is limited to in-frame clones, with some not included. Recorded here are about 59,000 clones, none singletons. Input material: peripheral blood mononuclear cells. These receptor sequences come from a person aged 18 to 75 in good health.

This clone was recorded many times. The CDR3 end lies 3 residues beyond the end of the read and is filled in from the germline J gene. The chain joins TRBV20-1 to TRBJ1-6; TRBD1 agrees at 7 bases. J lost 7 bases, V lost 0 bases, and 9 bases had no gene match. This CDR3 has 16 residues. Germline CDR1 is DFQATT and CDR2 is SNEGSKA (reference sequence). This CDR3 reads CSARDHPETGNSPLHF. The covered CDR3 bases are TGCAGTGCTAGAGATCACCCAGAGACAGGGAATTCACCC.

This clone was recorded many times. The read is 3 residues too short to cover the CDR3 end, so that end is filled in from the germline J gene. The chain has TRBV14 and TRBJ1-1; a possible D gene is TRBD1 (6 bases). Trimming shortened V by 5 bases and J by 7 bases, and 8 bases separated the two germline ends. In germline, CDR1 is SGHDN, CDR2 FVKESK. This CDR3 contains 11 residues. The CDR3 sequence is CASSTGFEAFF. The covered CDR3 bases are TGTGCCAGCAGCACAGGGTTTGAA.

This clone was detected ten times or more. The CDR3 end falls 3 residues outside the read, so it is completed with the germline J gene. V gene TRBV5-1 combines with J gene TRBJ2-2; tentatively, D is TRBD2 (5 bases). This CDR3 contains 14 residues. Per germline, CDR1 SGHRS and CDR2 YFSETQ. Incomplete CDR3 DNA: TGCGCCAGCAGCTTAGGGAGCGGAAATGAAAAG. Amino acids: CASSLGSGNEK. The complete CDR3 protein is CASSLGSGNEKLFF.

In this sample, this clone turned up a few times. The read comes to an end 3 residues before the CDR3 does, leaving the germline J gene to fill in the end. The J gene is TRBJ1-1, the V gene TRBV6-2 or TRBV6-3; tentative D call: TRBD1 (5 bases). Per germline, CDR1 MNHEY and CDR2 SVGEGT. The CDR3 is made up of 14 amino acids. Trimming took off 2 bases at V and 5 bases at J, with 12 bases between the two ends. CDR3 amino acids: CASSYDGGRTEAFF. Incomplete CDR3 DNA: TGTGCCAGCAGTTACGACGGGGGGAGAACTGAA.

A few counts support this clone. Being one base from a much bigger clone, this may be a read error. Coverage ceases 3 residues before the CDR3 finishes, and the germline J gene fills in the end. This sequence joins TRBV13 and TRBJ1-4; 7 positions match TRBD1. Germline assignment: CDR1 PRHDT and CDR2 FYEKMQ (reference sequence). The CDR3 contains 17 residues. The CDR3 is CASILDPRGATNEKLFF. CDR3 DNA, as far as it was read: TGTGCCAGCATCTTAGATCCCAGGGGGGCAACTAATGAAAAA.

This clone was counted ten times or more. The sequenced fragment ends 3 residues before the CDR3 boundary, so the rest is inferred from the germline J gene. Other nucleotide sequences from this sample produce the same CDR3. The rearrangement links TRBV13 to TRBJ1-2; no reliable D call. The CDR3 covers 16 residues. Germline CDR1 reads PRHDT; CDR2 reads FYEKMQ (reference sequence). V lost 5 bases, J lost 0 bases, and 16 bases lay in between. This CDR3 reads CASSTSRASPNYGYTF. The sequenced CDR3 bases are TGTGCCAGCAGCACTAGCCGGGCCTCCCCTAACTATGGC.

Notes on this clone: The observed sequence ends 3 residues before the CDR3 terminus, with the missing tail filled in from the germline J gene. This chain links TRBV23-1 with TRBJ1-1; D may be TRBD1 (6 bases). TRBV23-1 is an open reading frame whose function is uncertain. The CDR3 is 14 residues long. The DNA read from the CDR3 is TGCGCCAGCAGTCGGGGGCATGGAGGGTATGGC. Encoded protein: CASSRGHGGYG. The full CDR3 sequence reads CASSRGHGGYGAFF.

This clone was counted many times. The missing CDR3 end, 3 residues past where the read stops, is filled in from the germline J gene. The chain combines TRBV12-3 or TRBV12-4 with TRBJ2-2, with D possibly being TRBD1 (5 bases). Trimming shortened V by 3 bases and J by 0 bases, and 5 bases separated the two germline ends. CDR3 length: 14 amino acids. CDR3 bases read: TGTGCCAGCAGTTTCAGGGCGAACACCGGGGAG. Protein sequence: CASSFRANTGE. The whole CDR3 region reads CASSFRANTGELFF.

The CDR3 DNA, read in part, is TGTGCCAGCAGCTTTAATGGTGAAGCGGGCAATGAG. The encoded protein is CASSFNGEAGNE. The full CDR3 protein reads CASSFNGEAGNEQFF. The chain uses TRBV13 and TRBJ2-1; D may be TRBD2 (6 bases). The CDR3 end lies 3 residues beyond the end of the read and is filled in from the germline J gene. Germline V gene lookup returns CDR1 PRHDT and CDR2 FYEKMQ (reference sequence). The CDR3 totals 15 residues. V was trimmed by 3 bases and J by 6 bases, leaving 15 bases between them.

This clone was seen repeatedly, ten times or more. The read finishes 3 residues shy of the CDR3 end, and the germline J gene is used to complete it. The chain links TRBV20-1 to TRBJ1-2; weak D call: TRBD1 (6 bases). CDR3 length: 12 residues. Germline assignment: CDR1 DFQATT and CDR2 SNEGSKA (reference sequence). The V gene lost 4 bases and the J gene lost 5 bases, with 11 bases spanning the gap. CDR3 DNA (partial): TGCAGTGCTATAGGGGGAGGTTATGGC. Translated, it gives CSAIGGGYG. The whole CDR3 region reads CSAIGGGYGYTF.

This clone was counted many times. Read sequence stops 3 residues before the CDR3 end, and the germline J gene provides the missing end. V is TRBV20-1 and J is TRBJ2-5; 9 nucleotides match TRBD2. The germline gives CDR1 DFQATT, CDR2 SNEGSKA (reference sequence). Trimming cost V 0 bases and J 5 bases; bases outside gene matches: 13. The CDR3 covers 17 residues. The CDR3 spells CSARDRLRGGLSETQYF. CDR3 bases read: TGCAGTGCTAGAGATAGGTTGCGGGGGGGCCTCTCGGAGACC.

This clone was seen at least ten times. Sequencing ends 3 residues short of the CDR3 end; the germline J gene provides the rest. This chain connects TRBV5-1 to TRBJ2-3; D is possibly TRBD2 (5 bases). V lost 8 bases and J lost 0, with 13 bases in between. The CDR3 covers 14 residues. Germline loops: CDR1 SGHRS, CDR2 YFSETQ. This chain's CDR3 is CASTTRPSTDTQYF. CDR3 DNA (partial): TGCGCCAGTACCACTAGGCCTAGCACAGATACG.

This clone was seen many times. The CDR3 is CASRTSATQYF. CDR3 bases read: TGTGCCAGCAGGACTAGCGCTACG. This chain links TRBV27 with TRBJ2-3, with 8 nucleotides matching TRBD2. The read terminates 3 residues before the CDR3 end, so the remaining end is supplied by the germline J gene. J was trimmed by 8 bases and V by 6 bases; bases with no gene match: 1. This CDR3 is 11 amino acids long. From germline, CDR1 is MNHEY and CDR2 SMNVEV (reference sequence).

This clone was seen at least ten times. Read coverage stops 3 residues before the CDR3 terminus; the germline J gene supplies the remainder. The V call is TRBV9, the J call TRBJ2-5; 8 bases agree with TRBD1. The CDR3 has 14 residues. V lost 3 bases to trimming and J lost 5 bases; unmatched junction nucleotides: 6. CDR1 is SGDLS and CDR2 is YYNGEE in the germline V gene. The chain's CDR3 is CASSASGGRETQYF. The CDR3 DNA, read in part, is TGTGCCAGCAGCGCCTCAGGGGGCCGGGAGACC.

This clone has at least ten counts. With the read ending 3 residues before the CDR3 end, the germline J gene is used to fill in that end. The chain carries TRBV7-2 and TRBJ1-2; TRBD1 is a possible D gene (5 bases). CDR3 length: 15 amino acids. V was shortened by 5 bases and J by 4 bases, with 17 bases between the two germline ends. The germline V gene has CDR1 SGHTA and CDR2 FQGNSA. The DNA read from the CDR3 is TGTGCCAGCAGCACCGGGGGGAAATGGTTCTATGGC. It translates to CASSTGGKWFYG. The whole CDR3 protein reads CASSTGGKWFYGYTF. Together with reference TRBV7-2 and TRBJ1-2, the CDR3 gives the full variable domain: GAGVSQSPSNKVTEKGKDVELRCDPISGHTALYWYRQSLGQGLEFLIYFQGNSAPDKSGLPSDRFSAERTGGSVSTLTIQRTQQEDSAVYLCASSTGGKWFYGYTFGSGTRLTVV.